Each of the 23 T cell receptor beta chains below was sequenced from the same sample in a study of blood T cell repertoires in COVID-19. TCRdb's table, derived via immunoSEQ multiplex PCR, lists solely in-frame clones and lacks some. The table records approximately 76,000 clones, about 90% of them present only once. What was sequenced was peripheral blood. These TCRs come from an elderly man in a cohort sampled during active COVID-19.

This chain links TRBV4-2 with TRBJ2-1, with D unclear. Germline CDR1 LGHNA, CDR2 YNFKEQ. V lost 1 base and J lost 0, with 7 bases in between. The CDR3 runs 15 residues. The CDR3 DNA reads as TGTGCCAGCAGCCAAGCGGGTAGCTCCTACAATGAGCAGTTCTTC. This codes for CASSQAGSSYNEQFF.

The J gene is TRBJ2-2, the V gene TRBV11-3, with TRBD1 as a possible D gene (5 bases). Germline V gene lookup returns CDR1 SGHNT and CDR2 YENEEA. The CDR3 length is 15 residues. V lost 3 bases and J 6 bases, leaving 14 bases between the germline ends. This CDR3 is CASSLSPGSAGELFF. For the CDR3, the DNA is TGTGCCAGCAGCTTGTCCCCAGGGTCGGCCGGGGAGCTGTTTTTT.

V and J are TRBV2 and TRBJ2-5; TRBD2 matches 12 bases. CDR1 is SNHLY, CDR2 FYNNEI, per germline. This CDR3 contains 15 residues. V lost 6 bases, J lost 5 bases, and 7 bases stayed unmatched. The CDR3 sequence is CASRASGGVGETQYF. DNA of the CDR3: TGTGCCAGCAGGGCTAGCGGGGGGGTCGGGGAGACCCAGTACTTC. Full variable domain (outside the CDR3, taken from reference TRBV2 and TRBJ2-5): EPEVTQTPSHQVTQMGQEVILRCVPISNHLYFYWYRQILGQKVEFLVSFYNNEISEKSEIFDDQFSVERPDGSNFTLKIRSTKLEDSAMYFCASRASGGVGETQYFGPGTRLLVL.

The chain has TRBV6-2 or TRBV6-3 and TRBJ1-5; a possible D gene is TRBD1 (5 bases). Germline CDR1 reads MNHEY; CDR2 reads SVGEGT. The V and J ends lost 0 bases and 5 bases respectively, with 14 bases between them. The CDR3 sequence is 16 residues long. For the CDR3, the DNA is TGTGCCAGCAGTTACTCGAAAGGGGCTCGGGATCAGCCCCAGCATTTT. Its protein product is CASSYSKGARDQPQHF.

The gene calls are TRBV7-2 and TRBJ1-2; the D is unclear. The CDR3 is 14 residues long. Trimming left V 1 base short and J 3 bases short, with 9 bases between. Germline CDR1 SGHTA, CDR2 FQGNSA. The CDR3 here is CASSLGLLDYGYTF. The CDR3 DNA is TGTGCCAGCAGCTTAGGCCTCCTAGACTATGGCTACACCTTC.

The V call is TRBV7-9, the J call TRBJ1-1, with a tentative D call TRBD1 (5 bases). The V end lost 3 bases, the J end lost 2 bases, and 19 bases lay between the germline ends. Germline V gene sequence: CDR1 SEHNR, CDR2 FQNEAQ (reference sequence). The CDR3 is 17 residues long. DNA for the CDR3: TGTGCCAGCAGCTTCTCTGACCCTTGGGACTTAAACACTGAAGCTTTCTTT. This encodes CASSFSDPWDLNTEAFF.

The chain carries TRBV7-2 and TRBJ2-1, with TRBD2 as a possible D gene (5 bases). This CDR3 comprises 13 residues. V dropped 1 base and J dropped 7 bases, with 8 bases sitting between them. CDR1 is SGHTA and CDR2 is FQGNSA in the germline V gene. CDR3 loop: CASSLVGGNEQFF. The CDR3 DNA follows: TGTGCCAGCAGCTTAGTAGGCGGGAATGAGCAGTTCTTC.

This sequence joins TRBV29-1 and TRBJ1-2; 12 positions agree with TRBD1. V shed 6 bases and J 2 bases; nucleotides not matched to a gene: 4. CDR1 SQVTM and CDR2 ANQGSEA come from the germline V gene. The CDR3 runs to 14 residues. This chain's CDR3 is CSVRDRGPNYGYTF. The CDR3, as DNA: TGCAGCGTCCGGGACAGGGGGCCCAACTATGGCTACACCTTC.

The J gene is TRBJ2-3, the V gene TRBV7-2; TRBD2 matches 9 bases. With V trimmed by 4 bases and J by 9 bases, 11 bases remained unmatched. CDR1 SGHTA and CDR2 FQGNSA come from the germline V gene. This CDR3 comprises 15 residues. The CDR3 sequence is CASSYGLAGQETQYF. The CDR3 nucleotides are TGTGCCAGCAGCTACGGCCTAGCGGGGCAAGAGACGCAGTATTTT.

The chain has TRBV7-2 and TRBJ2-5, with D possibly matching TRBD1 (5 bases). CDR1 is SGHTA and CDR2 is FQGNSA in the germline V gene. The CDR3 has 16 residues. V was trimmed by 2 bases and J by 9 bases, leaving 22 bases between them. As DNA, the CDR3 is TGTGCCAGCAGCTTAAGGGGTGGGCAGAATAAGAGATCCCAGTACTTC. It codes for CASSLRGGQNKRSQYF. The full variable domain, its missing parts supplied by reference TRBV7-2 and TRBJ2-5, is GAGVSQSPSNKVTEKGKDVELRCDPISGHTALYWYRQSLGQGLEFLIYFQGNSAPDKSGLPSDRFSAERTGGSVSTLTIQRTQQEDSAVYLCASSLRGGQNKRSQYFGPGTRLLVL.

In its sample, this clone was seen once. CDR3 loop: CAISEGDRGRAFF. The CDR3 nucleotides are TGTGCCATCAGTGAGGGGGACAGGGGGAGAGCTTTCTTT. The chain employs TRBV10-3 and TRBJ1-1; 11 nucleotides match TRBD1. This CDR3 is built from 13 residues. Per germline, CDR1 ENHRY and CDR2 SYGVKD. With V trimmed by 2 bases and J by 10 bases, 3 bases remained unmatched.

The CDR3 DNA reads TGTGCCAGCAGCTTAGACCCAGCAGATACGCAGTATTTT. The encoded protein is CASSLDPADTQYF. This rearrangement joins TRBV7-2 to TRBJ2-3, with D unclear. The V and J ends lost 1 base and 4 bases respectively, with 6 bases between them. This CDR3 region has 13 residues. Germline loops: CDR1 SGHTA, CDR2 FQGNSA.

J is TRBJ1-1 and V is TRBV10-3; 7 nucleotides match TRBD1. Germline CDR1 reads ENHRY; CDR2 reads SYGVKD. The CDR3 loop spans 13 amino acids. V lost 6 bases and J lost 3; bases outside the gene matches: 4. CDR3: CAISDRADTEAFF. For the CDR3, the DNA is TGTGCCATCAGCGACAGGGCGGACACTGAAGCTTTCTTT.

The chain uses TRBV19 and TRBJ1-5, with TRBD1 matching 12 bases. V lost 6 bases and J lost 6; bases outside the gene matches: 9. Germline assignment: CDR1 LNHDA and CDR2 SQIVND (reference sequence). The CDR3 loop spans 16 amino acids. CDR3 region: CASRGDRGHGGQPQHF. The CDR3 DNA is TGTGCCAGTAGAGGGGACAGGGGGCACGGGGGTCAGCCCCAGCATTTT.

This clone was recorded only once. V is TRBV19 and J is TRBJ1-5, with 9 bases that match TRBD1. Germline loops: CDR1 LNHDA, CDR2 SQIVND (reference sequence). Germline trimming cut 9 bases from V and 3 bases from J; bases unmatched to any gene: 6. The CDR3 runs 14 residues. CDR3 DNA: TGTGCCAGCCGGACAGGGGTTGTCAATCAGCCCCAGCATTTT. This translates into CASRTGVVNQPQHF.

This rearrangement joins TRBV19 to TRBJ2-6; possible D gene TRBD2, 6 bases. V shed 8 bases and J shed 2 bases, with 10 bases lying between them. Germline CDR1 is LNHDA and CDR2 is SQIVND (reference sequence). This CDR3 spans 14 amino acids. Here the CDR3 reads CASGGGAGANVLTF. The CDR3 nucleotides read TGTGCCAGTGGCGGAGGGGCTGGGGCCAACGTCCTGACTTTC.

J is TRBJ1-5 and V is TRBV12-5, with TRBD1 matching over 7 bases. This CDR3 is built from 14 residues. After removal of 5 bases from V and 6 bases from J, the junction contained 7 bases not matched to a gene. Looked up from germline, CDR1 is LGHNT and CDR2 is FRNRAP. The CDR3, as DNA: TGTGCTAGTGGTCGCACAGGGGATGGTCAGCCCCAGCATTTT. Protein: CASGRTGDGQPQHF.

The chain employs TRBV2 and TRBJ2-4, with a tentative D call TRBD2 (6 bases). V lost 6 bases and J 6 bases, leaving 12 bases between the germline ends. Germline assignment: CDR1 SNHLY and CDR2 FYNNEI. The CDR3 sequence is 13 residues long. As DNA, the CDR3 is TGTGCCAGCAGCCCGGGGGATGGAAACATTCAGTACTTC. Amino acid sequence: CASSPGDGNIQYF.

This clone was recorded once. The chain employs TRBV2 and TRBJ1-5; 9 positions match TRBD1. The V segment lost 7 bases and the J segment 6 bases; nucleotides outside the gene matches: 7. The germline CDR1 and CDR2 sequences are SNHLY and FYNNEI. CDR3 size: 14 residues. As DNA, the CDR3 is TGTGCCAGCAATGGGGACAGGGCTGGTCAGCCCCAGCATTTT. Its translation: CASNGDRAGQPQHF.

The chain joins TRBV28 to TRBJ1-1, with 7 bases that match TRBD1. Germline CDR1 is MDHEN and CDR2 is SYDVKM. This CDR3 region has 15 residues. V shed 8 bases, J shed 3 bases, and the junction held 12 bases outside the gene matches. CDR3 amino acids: CASHSTGTADTEAFF. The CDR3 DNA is TGTGCCAGCCACAGCACCGGGACAGCGGACACTGAAGCTTTCTTT.

CDR3 nucleotides: TGTGCCAGCGGCGACAGGGGGGATCAGCCCCAGCATTTT. The encoded protein is CASGDRGDQPQHF. J is TRBJ1-5 and V is TRBV2, with 9 bases that match TRBD1. CDR1 and CDR2 from the germline V gene are SNHLY and FYNNEI. V was clipped by 8 bases and J by 5 bases; unmatched bases: 4. There are 13 residues in the CDR3.

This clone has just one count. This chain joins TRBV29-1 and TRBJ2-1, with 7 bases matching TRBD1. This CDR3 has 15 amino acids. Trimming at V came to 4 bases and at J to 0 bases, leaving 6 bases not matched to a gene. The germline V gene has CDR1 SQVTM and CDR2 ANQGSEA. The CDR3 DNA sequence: TGCAGCGTTGCGGGACAGACGAGCTCCTACAATGAGCAGTTCTTC. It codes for CSVAGQTSSYNEQFF.

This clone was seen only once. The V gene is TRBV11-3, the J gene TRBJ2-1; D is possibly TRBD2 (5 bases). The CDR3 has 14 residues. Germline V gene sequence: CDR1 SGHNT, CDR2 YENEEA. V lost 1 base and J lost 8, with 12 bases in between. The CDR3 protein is CASSLGAVRHEQFF. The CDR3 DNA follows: TGTGCCAGCAGCTTAGGAGCGGTTAGGCATGAGCAGTTCTTC.